A selection of T cell receptor beta chains follows, all from one sample in a study of blood T cell repertoires in COVID-19. Sequencing was performed with immunoSEQ multiplex PCR; in TCRdb, only in-frame clones are kept and a portion is missing. The table lists approximately 150,000 clones, around 83% of them singletons. Sequenced material: peripheral blood. These receptors were collected from a man aged 30 to 39 with COVID-19, enrolled during active disease. Both conserved end residues are part of each CDR3. Fields, in order: clone size, D gene, J gene, V gene, CDR3 DNA, CDR3 protein. A D gene is named only where the DNA matches it firmly. Rows give clone size only sometimes, using once, few, many, or a class for an expanded clone.

clone_size: once; d_call: TRBD1; j_call: TRBJ2-7; v_call: TRBV10-1; cdr3_nt: TGCGCCATCCAAGTCCACCGGGACAGGGGGTCCCCATCCTACGAGCAGTACTTC; cdr3_aa: CAIQVHRDRGSPSYEQYF
clone_size: NA; d_call: TRBD1; j_call: TRBJ1-2; v_call: TRBV27; cdr3_nt: TGTGCCAGCAGTGAGTACCGGGACAGGGATGGCTACACCTTC; cdr3_aa: CASSEYRDRDGYTF
clone_size: NA; d_call: TRBD1; j_call: TRBJ2-7; v_call: TRBV27; cdr3_nt: TGTGCCAGCAGTTTTCTATCCGGGACAGAGTACGAGCAGTACTTC; cdr3_aa: CASSFLSGTEYEQYF
clone_size: NA; d_call: TRBD1; j_call: TRBJ1-1; v_call: TRBV2; cdr3_nt: TGTGCCAGACTCTTGGGACAGATTAACACTGAAGCTTTCTTT; cdr3_aa: CARLLGQINTEAFF
clone_size: NA; d_call: NA; j_call: TRBJ2-3; v_call: TRBV5-1; cdr3_nt: TGCGCCAGCAGCCCATCGCCAACTAGCACAGATACGCAGTATTTT; cdr3_aa: CASSPSPTSTDTQYF
clone_size: NA; d_call: NA; j_call: TRBJ2-7; v_call: TRBV27; cdr3_nt: TGTGCCAGCAGTACTTGCAGGGTCTGCAAGCAGTACTTC; cdr3_aa: CASSTCRVCKQYF
clone_size: NA; d_call: TRBD2; j_call: TRBJ2-1; v_call: TRBV11-2; cdr3_nt: TGTGCCAGCGGACTTCGGACTAGCAAAAATGAGCAGTTCTTC; cdr3_aa: CASGLRTSKNEQFF
clone_size: NA; d_call: TRBD2; j_call: TRBJ2-1; v_call: TRBV4-1; cdr3_nt: TGCGCCAGCAGCCAAGATAGGGCGGGAGTGAGAGATGAGCAGTTCTTC; cdr3_aa: CASSQDRAGVRDEQFF
clone_size: once; d_call: TRBD1; j_call: TRBJ1-2; v_call: TRBV3-1/TRBV3-2; cdr3_nt: TGTGCCAGCAGCCAAAGGGGACAGCGGAACCCCCATGGCTACACCTTC; cdr3_aa: CASSQRGQRNPHGYTF
clone_size: NA; d_call: NA; j_call: TRBJ1-5; v_call: TRBV27; cdr3_nt: TGTGCCAGCAGTTTTTTGGGGACAAATCAGCCCCAGCATTTT; cdr3_aa: CASSFLGTNQPQHF
clone_size: NA; d_call: TRBD1; j_call: TRBJ1-2; v_call: TRBV6-5; cdr3_nt: TGTGCCAGCAGTTGGGACAGCTATGGCTACACCTTC; cdr3_aa: CASSWDSYGYTF
clone_size: NA; d_call: NA; j_call: TRBJ2-3; v_call: TRBV11-2; cdr3_nt: TGTGCCAGCAGCCTTGGGGCCGGTGGGGGCGGGGATACGCAGTATTTT; cdr3_aa: CASSLGAGGGGDTQYF
clone_size: NA; d_call: TRBD1; j_call: TRBJ2-5; v_call: TRBV2; cdr3_nt: TGTGCCAGCAGAGGGGGGGACAGGGAAGAGACCCAGTACTTC; cdr3_aa: CASRGGDREETQYF
clone_size: NA; d_call: NA; j_call: TRBJ2-2; v_call: TRBV6-6; cdr3_nt: TGTGCCAGCAGTTACATAGGGGTTCAAACCGGGGAGCTGTTTTTT; cdr3_aa: CASSYIGVQTGELFF
clone_size: few; d_call: NA; j_call: TRBJ1-2; v_call: TRBV6-5; cdr3_nt: TGTGCCAGCGGTACGGACTATGGCTACACCTTC; cdr3_aa: CASGTDYGYTF
clone_size: NA; d_call: TRBD2; j_call: TRBJ2-1; v_call: TRBV27; cdr3_nt: TGTGCCAGCAGTACCGGACTAGCGGGATTCTACAATGAGCAGTTCTTC; cdr3_aa: CASSTGLAGFYNEQFF
clone_size: NA; d_call: NA; j_call: TRBJ1-1; v_call: TRBV30; cdr3_nt: TGTGCCTGGACGGTCGGGAGGACGACTGAAGCTTTCTTT; cdr3_aa: CAWTVGRTTEAFF
clone_size: NA; d_call: TRBD1; j_call: TRBJ1-3; v_call: TRBV30; cdr3_nt: TGTGCCTGGAGTGTACAGGGGTTCTCTGGAAACACCATATATTTT; cdr3_aa: CAWSVQGFSGNTIYF
clone_size: NA; d_call: TRBD1; j_call: TRBJ2-1; v_call: TRBV19; cdr3_nt: TGTGCCAGTAGTATAGTAAGGGGGACAGCCTCCTACAATGAGCAGTTCTTC; cdr3_aa: CASSIVRGTASYNEQFF
clone_size: NA; d_call: NA; j_call: TRBJ2-7; v_call: TRBV14; cdr3_nt: TGTGCCAGCAGCTCGGTAAGGGGCTCCTACGAGCAGTACTTC; cdr3_aa: CASSSVRGSYEQYF
clone_size: many; d_call: TRBD2; j_call: TRBJ2-7; v_call: TRBV11-2; cdr3_nt: TGTGCCAGTCGCGGGGAGCTCGGGGGGGACTACGAGCAGTACTTC; cdr3_aa: CASRGELGGDYEQYF
clone_size: NA; d_call: NA; j_call: TRBJ2-7; v_call: TRBV7-2; cdr3_nt: TGTGCCAGCAGCTTAGCCCCCCAGGGGTCCCACGAGCAGTACTTC; cdr3_aa: CASSLAPQGSHEQYF
clone_size: once; d_call: NA; j_call: TRBJ2-7; v_call: TRBV2; cdr3_nt: TGTGCCAGCACTGGGACTTCCTCCTACGAGCAGTACTTC; cdr3_aa: CASTGTSSYEQYF
clone_size: many; d_call: NA; j_call: TRBJ2-2; v_call: TRBV6-4; cdr3_nt: TGTGCCAGCAGTGAGGAGGGGACCGGGGAGCTGTTTTTT; cdr3_aa: CASSEEGTGELFF
clone_size: NA; d_call: NA; j_call: TRBJ2-7; v_call: TRBV5-5; cdr3_nt: TGTGCCAGCAGCTCATCAGGGGGGAGCGAGCAGTACTTC; cdr3_aa: CASSSSGGSEQYF
clone_size: NA; d_call: TRBD2; j_call: TRBJ2-7; v_call: TRBV6-5; cdr3_nt: TGTGCCAGCAGTTACAAAGCGGGAGTATCCTACGAGCAGTACTTC; cdr3_aa: CASSYKAGVSYEQYF
clone_size: NA; d_call: TRBD1; j_call: TRBJ2-7; v_call: TRBV29-1; cdr3_nt: TGCAGCGCTGCCCCGGACAGGGTTGCCTACGAGCAGTACTTC; cdr3_aa: CSAAPDRVAYEQYF
clone_size: NA; d_call: NA; j_call: TRBJ1-1; v_call: TRBV27; cdr3_nt: TGTGCCAGCAGCCGCAGGTGGAACACTGAAGCTTTCTTT; cdr3_aa: CASSRRWNTEAFF
clone_size: NA; d_call: TRBD1; j_call: TRBJ2-5; v_call: TRBV6-5; cdr3_nt: TGTGCCAGCACCCGAGACGGGACAGGGGAGACCCAGTACTTC; cdr3_aa: CASTRDGTGETQYF
clone_size: few; d_call: NA; j_call: TRBJ2-2; v_call: TRBV18; cdr3_nt: TGTGCCAGCTCACCACGTTACTTAATGAACACCGGGGAGCTGTTTTTT; cdr3_aa: CASSPRYLMNTGELFF
clone_size: NA; d_call: NA; j_call: TRBJ1-5; v_call: TRBV6-6; cdr3_nt: TGTGCCAGCAGCCCAGATCGATATCAGCCCCAGCATTTT; cdr3_aa: CASSPDRYQPQHF
clone_size: NA; d_call: NA; j_call: TRBJ2-7; v_call: TRBV27; cdr3_nt: TGTGCCAGCAGTACCCAGCGGGCGATCTACGAGCAGTACTTC; cdr3_aa: CASSTQRAIYEQYF